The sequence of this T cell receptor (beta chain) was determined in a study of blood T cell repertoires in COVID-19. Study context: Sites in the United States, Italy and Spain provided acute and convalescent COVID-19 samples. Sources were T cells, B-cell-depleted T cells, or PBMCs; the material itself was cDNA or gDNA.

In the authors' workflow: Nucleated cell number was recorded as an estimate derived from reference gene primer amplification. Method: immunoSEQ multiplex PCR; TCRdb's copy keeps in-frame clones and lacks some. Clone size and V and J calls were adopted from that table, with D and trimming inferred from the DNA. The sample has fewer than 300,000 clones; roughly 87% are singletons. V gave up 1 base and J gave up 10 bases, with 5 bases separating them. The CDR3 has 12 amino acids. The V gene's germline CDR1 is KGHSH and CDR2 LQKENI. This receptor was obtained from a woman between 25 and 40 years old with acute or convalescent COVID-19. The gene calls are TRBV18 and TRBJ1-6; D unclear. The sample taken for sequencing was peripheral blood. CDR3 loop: CASSPRESPLHF. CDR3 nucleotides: TGTGCCAGCTCACCACGGGAGTCACCCCTCCACTTT.